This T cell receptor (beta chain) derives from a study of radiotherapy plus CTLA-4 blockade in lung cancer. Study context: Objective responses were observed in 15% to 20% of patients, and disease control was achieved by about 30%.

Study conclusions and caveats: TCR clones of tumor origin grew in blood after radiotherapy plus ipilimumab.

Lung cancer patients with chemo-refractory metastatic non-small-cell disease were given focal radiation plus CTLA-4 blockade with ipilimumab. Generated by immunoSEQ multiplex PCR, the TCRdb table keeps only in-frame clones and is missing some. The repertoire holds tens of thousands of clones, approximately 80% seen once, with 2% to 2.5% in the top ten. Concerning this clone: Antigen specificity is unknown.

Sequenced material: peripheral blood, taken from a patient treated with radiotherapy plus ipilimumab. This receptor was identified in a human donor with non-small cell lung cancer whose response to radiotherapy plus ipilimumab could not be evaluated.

CDR3 DNA sequence: TGTGCCAGCAGCTGGGACAGGGAGGACGTCCTGACTTTC. It encodes CASSWDREDVLTF. The chain joins TRBV11-3 to TRBJ2-6; TRBD1 agrees at 9 bases. Germline-derived CDR1 and CDR2 are SGHNT and YENEEA. The CDR3 sequence is 13 residues long. V dropped 4 bases and J dropped 11; count of bases not matched to a gene: 3.